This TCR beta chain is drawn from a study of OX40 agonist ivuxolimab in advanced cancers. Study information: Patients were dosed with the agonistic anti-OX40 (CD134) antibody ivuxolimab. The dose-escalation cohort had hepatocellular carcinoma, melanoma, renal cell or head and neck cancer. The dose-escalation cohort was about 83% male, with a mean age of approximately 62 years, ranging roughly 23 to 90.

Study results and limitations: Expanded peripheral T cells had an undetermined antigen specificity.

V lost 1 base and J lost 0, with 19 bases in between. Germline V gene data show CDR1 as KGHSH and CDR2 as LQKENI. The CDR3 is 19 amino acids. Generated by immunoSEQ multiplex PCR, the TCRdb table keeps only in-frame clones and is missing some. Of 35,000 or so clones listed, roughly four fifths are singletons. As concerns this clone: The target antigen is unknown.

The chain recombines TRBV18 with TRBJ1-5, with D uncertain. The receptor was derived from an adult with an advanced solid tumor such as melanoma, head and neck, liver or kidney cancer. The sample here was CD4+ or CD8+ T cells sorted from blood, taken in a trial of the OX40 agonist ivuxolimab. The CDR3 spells CASSPLPDYGPYSNQPQHF. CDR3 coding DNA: TGTGCCAGCTCACCACTCCCGGACTATGGCCCTTATAGCAATCAGCCCCAGCATTTT.